The table lists the clone carrying this T cell receptor beta chain with many counts. The antigen is unknown. MiXCR, applied by TCRdb to the RT-PCR reads, yields one record per CDR3 protein. The profile shows 290,000 or so distinct CDR3 sequences, roughly 22% of them singletons. This sample was included in a study of response to subunit inactivated influenza vaccine. Study-wide results and limits: Few new T cells, the authors suggested, are recruited by each seasonal influenza vaccination.

Germline CDR1 and CDR2: MNHEY and SMNVEV (reference sequence). Between the trimmed V and J ends, which lost 5 bases and 8 bases, there was a span of 15 bases. The CDR3 has 14 amino acids. The TCR originated in a man aged 50 to 69 who received an inactivated influenza vaccine. The chain carries TRBV27 and TRBJ1-4, with a possible D match to TRBD1 (6 bases). The specimen comprised PBMCs from blood, sampled approximately 22 months after vaccination. The CDR3 DNA follows: TGTGCCAGCAGTCCACGACCAGGGGACGAAAAACTGTTTTTT. It translates to CASSPRPGDEKLFF.